Shown below are 8 T cell receptor beta chains from a single sample sequenced in a study of cytomegalovirus exposure and HLA in healthy donors. Researchers ran the PCR with 60 Vbeta and 13 Jbeta primers. Profiled with immunoSEQ multiplex PCR; TCRdb holds only in-frame clones, not every one. The table has fewer than 200,000 clones, 70% to 85% seen once; the top ten hold around 3.4%. The sequencing sample was made of PBMCs. These receptors were taken from a man between 25 and 39 years old in good health and CMV-seropositive.

The J gene is TRBJ2-3, the V gene TRBV28; TRBD1 matches at 10 bases. CDR1 and CDR2 from the germline V gene are MDHEN and SYDVKM. The V and J ends lost 2 bases and 5 bases, in that order; junction bases with no gene match: 10. The CDR3 totals 17 residues. The CDR3 loop is CASSLVGRQGAGDTQYF. The CDR3 DNA is TGTGCCAGCAGTTTAGTGGGGAGACAGGGGGCCGGAGATACGCAGTATTTT. Full variable domain (remainder filled in from reference TRBV28 and TRBJ2-3): DVKVTQSSRYLVKRTGEKVFLECVQDMDHENMFWYRQDPGLGLRLIYFSYDVKMKEKGDIPEGYSVSREKKERFSLILESASTNQTSMYLCASSLVGRQGAGDTQYFGPGTRLTVL.

This rearrangement joins TRBV9 to TRBJ2-7; the match to TRBD2 covers 12 bases. Trimming at V came to 0 bases and at J to 3 bases, leaving 4 bases not matched to a gene. The CDR3 extends over 16 amino acids. Germline V gene sequence: CDR1 SGDLS, CDR2 YYNGEE. This CDR3 reads CASSVGTSGVVYEQYF. In nucleotides, the CDR3 is TGTGCCAGCAGCGTAGGGACTAGCGGGGTGGTCTACGAGCAGTACTTC.

This chain links TRBV19 with TRBJ2-7, with no clear D. The V gene lost 3 bases and the J gene lost 1 base, with 7 bases spanning the gap. There are 13 residues in the CDR3. CDR1 is LNHDA and CDR2 is SQIVND in the germline V gene (reference sequence). CDR3 DNA: TGTGCCAGTAGTATTCACAGATCCTACGAGCAGTACTTC. Amino acid sequence: CASSIHRSYEQYF.

The J gene is TRBJ2-3, the V gene TRBV30; D gene unclear. Trimming shortened V by 3 bases and J by 2 bases, and 12 bases separated the two germline ends. This CDR3 comprises 14 residues. From germline, CDR1 is GTSNPN and CDR2 SVGIG (reference sequence). The CDR3 protein is CAWSVGSYTDTQYF. In DNA, the CDR3 is TGTGCCTGGAGCGTGGGCAGTTACACAGATACGCAGTATTTT.

The chain carries TRBV6-5 and TRBJ1-1, with TRBD1 as a possible D gene (6 bases). Germline CDR1 reads MNHEY; CDR2 reads SVGAGI. The CDR3 runs 13 residues. The V gene lost 4 bases and the J gene lost 11 bases, with 17 bases spanning the gap. The CDR3 here is CASSLGARFVAFF. The CDR3 DNA is TGTGCCAGCAGTTTGGGGGCGAGGTTCGTCGCTTTCTTT.

The chain employs TRBV7-9 and TRBJ2-7, with a tentative D call TRBD1 (6 bases). The CDR3 spans 12 residues. Germline CDR1 and CDR2: SEHNR and FQNEAQ (reference sequence). V was shortened by 5 bases and J by 6 bases, with 11 bases between the two germline ends. Here the CDR3 DNA reads TGTGCCAGCAGCCCGTGGACAGTCGAGCAGTACTTC. This translates into CASSPWTVEQYF.

This rearrangement joins TRBV27 to TRBJ2-7, with TRBD1 matching 10 bases. After removal of 4 bases from V and 6 bases from J, the junction contained 3 bases not matched to a gene. The CDR3 runs to 13 residues. CDR1 and CDR2 from the germline V gene are MNHEY and SMNVEV (reference sequence). In nucleotides, the CDR3 is TGTGCCAGCAGTTACCGGACAGGGGGCGAGCAGTACTTC. This encodes CASSYRTGGEQYF.

The chain recombines TRBV7-2 with TRBJ1-1; D is perhaps TRBD1 (5 bases). CDR3 size: 14 residues. V gave up 2 bases and J gave up 4 bases, with 11 bases separating them. CDR1 and CDR2 (germline): SGHTA, FQGNSA. In DNA, the CDR3 is TGTGCCAGCAGCTTAAATCCGGGGGGCACTGAAGCTTTCTTT. It translates to CASSLNPGGTEAFF.